Here is one T cell receptor (beta chain) with its context. Per the authors' pipeline: Scientists estimated how many nucleated cells there were by amplifying reference gene primers. The table came from immunoSEQ multiplex PCR; TCRdb's copy has only in-frame clones and leaves some out. The V and J calls and clone size come from that table; D and trimming were worked out from the DNA. Seen here are about 76,000 clones, roughly three quarters observed once, and the top ten hold roughly 12%. These data are taken from a study of blood T cell repertoires in COVID-19. About the study: Material from acute and convalescent COVID-19 was sourced from the United States, Italy and Spain. The analysed material was cDNA or gDNA that came from T cells, B-cell-depleted T cells, or PBMCs.

The CDR3 is 20 residues long. Trimming removed 0 bases from V and 1 base from J; junction bases left unmatched: 8. Germline CDR1 and CDR2: SGDLS and YYNGEE. The TCR sequence derives from a human donor in a cohort sampled during active COVID-19. The genes are TRBV9 and TRBJ2-6; TRBD2 agrees at 12 bases. Sequencing was carried out using peripheral blood. CDR3 residues: CASSVVGFGLAGSGANVLTF. For the CDR3, the DNA is TGTGCCAGCAGCGTAGTTGGATTTGGACTAGCGGGATCTGGGGCCAACGTCCTGACTTTC.